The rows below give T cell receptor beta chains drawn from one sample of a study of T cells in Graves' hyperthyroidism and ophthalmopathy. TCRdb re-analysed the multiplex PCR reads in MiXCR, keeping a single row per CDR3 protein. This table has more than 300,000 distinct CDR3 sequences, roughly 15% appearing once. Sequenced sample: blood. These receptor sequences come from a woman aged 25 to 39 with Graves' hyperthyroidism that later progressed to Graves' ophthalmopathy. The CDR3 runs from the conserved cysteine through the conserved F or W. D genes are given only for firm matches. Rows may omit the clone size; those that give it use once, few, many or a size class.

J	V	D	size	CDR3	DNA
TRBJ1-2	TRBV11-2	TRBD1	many	CASSLESADRGEANYGYTF	TGTGCCAGCAGCTTAGAATCGGCCGACAGGGGTGAAGCTAACTATGGCTACACCTTC
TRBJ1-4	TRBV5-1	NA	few	CASSLAGESNEKLFF	TGCGCCAGCAGCTTGGCCGGAGAAAGTAATGAAAAACTGTTTTTT
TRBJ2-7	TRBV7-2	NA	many	CASSRTGTIPYEQYF	TGTGCCAGCAGCCGTACAGGGACAATCCCCTACGAGCAGTACTTC
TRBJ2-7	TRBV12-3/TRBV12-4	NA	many	CASSFSWESTYEQYF	TGTGCCAGCAGTTTTTCTTGGGAGTCGACGTACGAGCAGTACTTC
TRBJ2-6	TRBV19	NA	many	CASSITASFSGANVLTF	TGTGCCAGTAGTATTACGGCCAGCTTCTCTGGGGCCAACGTCCTGACTTTC
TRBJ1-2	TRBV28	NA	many	CASRTTRTTNTF	TGTGCCAGCAGGACAACCAGGACCACAAACACCTTC
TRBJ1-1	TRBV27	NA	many	CASSFQGPAPNTEAFF	TGTGCCAGCAGTTTCCAGGGGCCGGCGCCTAACACTGAAGCTTTCTTT
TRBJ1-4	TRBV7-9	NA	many	CASSRSSSGEKLFF	TGTGCCAGCAGCCGTTCATCGTCTGGGGAAAAACTGTTTTTT
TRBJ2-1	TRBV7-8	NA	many	CASSAQVAMAYNEQFF	TGTGCCAGCAGCGCCCAGGTGGCGATGGCGTACAATGAGCAGTTCTTC
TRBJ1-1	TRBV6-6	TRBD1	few	CASSYSISPTGDRGTFF	TGTGCCAGCAGTTACTCGATCTCCCCCACGGGCGACAGGGGAACTTTCTTT
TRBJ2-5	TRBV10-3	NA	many	CAISESLEQQETQYF	TGTGCCATCAGTGAGTCTCTAGAGCAACAAGAGACCCAGTACTTC
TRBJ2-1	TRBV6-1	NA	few	CASSYSGSSAYEQFF	TGTGCCAGCAGTTATTCCGGTAGTAGCGCGTATGAGCAGTTCTTC
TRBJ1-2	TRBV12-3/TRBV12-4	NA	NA	CASSHSYGYTF	TGTGCCAGCAGTCACAGCTATGGCTACACCTTC
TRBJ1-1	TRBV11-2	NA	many	CASSYRGAGNTEAFF	TGTGCCAGCAGTTATAGAGGCGCAGGGAACACTGAAGCTTTCTTT
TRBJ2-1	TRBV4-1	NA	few	CASSQVSLASNEQFF	TGCGCCAGCAGCCAAGTTAGTTTAGCCTCCAATGAGCAGTTCTTC
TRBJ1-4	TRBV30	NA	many	CAWSVTREKLFF	TGTGCCTGGAGTGTAACACGTGAAAAACTGTTTTTT
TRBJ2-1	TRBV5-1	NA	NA	CASSPRGLSVPEQFF	TGTGCCAGCAGCCCCCGCGGCCTTTCGGTGCCCGAGCAGTTCTTC
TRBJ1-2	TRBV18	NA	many	CASSPRVRGPYGYTF	TGTGCCAGCTCACCACGGGTTCGGGGCCCCTATGGCTACACCTTC
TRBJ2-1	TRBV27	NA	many	CASSLLGPPPYNEQFF	TGTGCCAGCAGTTTGCTGGGCCCCCCCCCGTACAATGAGCAGTTCTTC
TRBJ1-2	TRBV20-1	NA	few	CSASRETEIYGYTF	TGCAGTGCTAGTAGGGAAACTGAGATCTATGGCTACACCTTC
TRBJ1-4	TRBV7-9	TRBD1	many	CASSLRTGGYEKLFF	TGTGCCAGCAGCTTGCGAACAGGGGGCTATGAAAAACTGTTTTTT
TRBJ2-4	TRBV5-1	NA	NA	CASSGDAKNIQYF	TGCGCCAGCAGCGGGGACGCCAAAAACATTCAGTACTTC
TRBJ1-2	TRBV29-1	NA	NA	CSADPLRTSGDYGYTF	TGCAGCGCCGACCCGTTAAGGACATCTGGAGACTATGGCTACACCTTC
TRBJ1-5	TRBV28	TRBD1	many	CASSLIQGGNQPQHF	TGTGCCAGCAGTTTGATACAGGGGGGCAATCAGCCCCAGCATTTT
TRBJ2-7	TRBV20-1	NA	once	CSARSLTSRGRNPYEQYF	TGCAGTGCTAGATCCCTGACGAGCAGGGGCCGCAATCCCTACGAGCAGTACTTC
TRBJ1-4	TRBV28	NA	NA	CASSLLTTGNSNEKLFF	TGTGCCAGCAGTTTACTTACTACAGGGAATTCCAATGAAAAACTGTTTTTT
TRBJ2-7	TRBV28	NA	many	CASSRRVVDEQYF	TGTGCCAGCAGTCGCAGGGTGGTGGACGAGCAGTACTTC
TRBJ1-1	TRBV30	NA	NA	CAWSVWGSEAFF	TGTGCCTGGAGTGTATGGGGGTCTGAAGCTTTCTTT
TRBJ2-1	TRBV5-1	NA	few	CASSLGDSRDEQFF	TGCGCCAGCAGCTTGGGGGACTCCCGGGATGAGCAGTTCTTC
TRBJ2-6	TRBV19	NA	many	CASNNLISGANVLTF	TGTGCCAGTAATAACCTAATATCTGGGGCCAACGTCCTGACTTTC
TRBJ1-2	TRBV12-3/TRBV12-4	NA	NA	CASTPVFRTSHGYTF	TGTGCCAGCACCCCCGTTTTCCGAACAAGCCATGGCTACACCTTC
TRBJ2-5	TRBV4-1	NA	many	CASSQDHDGKETQYF	TGCGCCAGCAGCCAAGATCACGATGGGAAAGAGACCCAGTACTTC
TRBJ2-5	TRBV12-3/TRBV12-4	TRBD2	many	CASSLFGGGSRETQYF	TGTGCCAGCAGTTTATTCGGTGGCGGGAGTAGGGAGACCCAGTACTTC
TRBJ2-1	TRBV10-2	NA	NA	CASGAGLSSYNEQFF	TGCGCCAGTGGAGCGGGTCTGAGCTCCTACAATGAGCAGTTCTTC
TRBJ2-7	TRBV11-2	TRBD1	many	CASSSGQGNLYEQYF	TGTGCCAGCAGCTCGGGACAGGGTAACCTCTACGAGCAGTACTTC
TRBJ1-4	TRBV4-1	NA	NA	CASSQAPGAPFNEKLFF	TGCGCCAGCAGCCAAGCCCCGGGGGCCCCCTTTAATGAAAAACTGTTTTTT
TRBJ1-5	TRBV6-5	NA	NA	CASRYIELQPQHF	TGTGCCAGCAGGTATATAGAATTACAGCCCCAGCATTTT
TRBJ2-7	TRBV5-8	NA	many	CASSPRASLGGHEQYF	TGTGCCAGCAGCCCCCGCGCAAGTCTAGGCGGTCACGAGCAGTACTTC
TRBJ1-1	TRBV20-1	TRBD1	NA	CSARDLIQGMNTEAFF	TGCAGTGCTAGAGATTTAATACAGGGGATGAACACTGAAGCTTTCTTT
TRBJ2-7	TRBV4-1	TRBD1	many	CASSLTGTGDYEQYF	TGCGCCAGCAGCTTAACCGGGACAGGGGATTACGAGCAGTACTTC
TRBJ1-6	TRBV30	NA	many	CAWSAGPTSSPLHF	TGTGCCTGGAGTGCGGGACCCACGAGTTCACCCCTCCACTTT
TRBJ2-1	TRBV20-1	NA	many	CSASPGPTNEQFF	TGCAGTGCTAGTCCGGGACCCACCAATGAGCAGTTCTTC
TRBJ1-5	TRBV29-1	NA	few	CSVEIRRGNQPQHF	TGCAGCGTTGAAATCCGAAGGGGCAATCAGCCCCAGCATTTT
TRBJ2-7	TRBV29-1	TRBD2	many	CSVDDPAGGSDEQYF	TGCAGCGTTGACGACCCGGCGGGGGGATCGGATGAGCAGTACTTC
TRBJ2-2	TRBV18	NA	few	CASSQTGNPNTGELFF	TGTGCCAGCTCACAAACAGGAAATCCGAACACCGGGGAGCTGTTTTTT
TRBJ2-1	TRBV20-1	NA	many	CSAPPRGPYNEQFF	TGCAGTGCCCCCCCCAGGGGCCCCTACAATGAGCAGTTCTTC
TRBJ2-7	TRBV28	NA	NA	CASGTSKTCEQYF	TGTGCCAGCGGGACAAGTAAAACCTGCGAGCAGTACTTC
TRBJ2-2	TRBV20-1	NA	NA	CSASRFGELFF	TGCAGTGCTAGTAGATTCGGGGAGCTGTTTTTT